The source of this T cell receptor beta chain is a study of T cells in tuberculosis. Study conclusions and caveats: Active tuberculosis cases were adults; controls were adolescents. GMM-specific TCRs were nearer to active tuberculosis alpha repertoires, suggesting expansion. Shorter CDR3-alpha in active tuberculosis partly drove smaller distances.

The data were produced by immunoSEQ multiplex PCR, yet TCRdb's version contains in-frame clones alone and is incomplete. The sample has 20,000 to 25,000 clones, roughly 97% seen once. Adolescents were screened for latent TB by skin test and IGRA. On this clone itself: Its antigen is still unknown.

This CDR3 contains 15 residues. The chain carries TRBV21-1 and TRBJ2-7; TRBD1, the table's D call, was not compared with the DNA. TRBV21-1 is an annotated pseudogene. This TCR came from a donor between 10 and 35 years old with latent tuberculosis or without tuberculosis infection. The sequenced sample was PBMCs. The chain's CDR3 is CASSKRDRVSYEQYF. DNA for the CDR3: TGTGCCAGCAGCAAACGGGACAGGGTATCCTACGAGCAGTACTTC.